The 14 T cell receptor beta chains below all came from one sample that was sequenced in a study of blood T cell repertoires in COVID-19. Method: immunoSEQ multiplex PCR; TCRdb's copy keeps in-frame clones and lacks some. This table holds 100,000 to 150,000 clones, 79% found once. Source material: peripheral blood. These receptor sequences come from a middle-aged man with active or convalescent COVID-19.

The rearrangement uses TRBV10-3 and TRBJ2-1, with TRBD2 matching 8 bases. Per the germline V gene, CDR1 is ENHRY and CDR2 is SYGVKD. The CDR3 is 15 residues long. J gave up 5 bases and V 7 bases, and 10 bases lay outside the gene matches. The CDR3, as DNA: TGTGCCATCACCAAAGGACTAGCTGGAGACAATGAGCAGTTCTTC. Protein sequence: CAITKGLAGDNEQFF.

The gene calls are TRBV20-1 and TRBJ2-7; TRBD2 might be the D (6 bases). Trimming stripped 6 bases from V and 3 bases from J, with 9 bases between. This CDR3 comprises 11 residues. From germline, CDR1 is DFQATT and CDR2 SNEGSKA (reference sequence). The CDR3 nucleotides are TGCAGTGCCCCTAGCGTCTACGAGCAGTACTTC. Translation gives CSAPSVYEQYF.

This clone was seen just once. The chain couples TRBV11-3 to TRBJ1-1; D uncertain. Germline-derived CDR1 and CDR2 are SGHNT and YENEEA. With 3 bases removed from V and 3 bases from J, the gap between germline ends came to 20 bases. This CDR3 has 17 amino acids. CDR3 bases: TGTGCCAGCAGCTTGGGAGTGTCGGAAAGGAGTGACACTGAAGCTTTCTTT. Protein product: CASSLGVSERSDTEAFF.

The chain joins TRBV5-4 to TRBJ2-2, with D tentatively TRBD2 (6 bases). Germline V CDR1 and CDR2: SGHNT, YYREEE (reference sequence). This CDR3 is 16 amino acids long. Between the trimmed V and J ends, which lost 0 bases and 7 bases, there was a span of 16 bases. The CDR3 loop is CASSLGLVGGVGELFF. The CDR3 DNA follows: TGTGCCAGCAGCTTGGGCCTGGTCGGGGGAGTCGGGGAGCTGTTTTTT. Combining the CDR3 with reference TRBV5-4 and TRBJ2-2 gives the whole variable domain ETGVTQSPTHLIKTRGQQVTLRCSSQSGHNTVSWYQQALGQGPQFIFQYYREEENGRGNFPPRFSGLQFPNYSSELNVNALELDDSALYLCASSLGLVGGVGELFFGEGSRLTVL.

The chain is built from TRBV3-1 (or the pseudogene TRBV3-2) and TRBJ2-1; tentatively, D is TRBD2 (6 bases). Germline CDR1 reads LGHDT; CDR2 reads YNNKEL (reference sequence). The CDR3 runs 18 residues. V lost 2 bases and J lost 6, with 23 bases in between. DNA of the CDR3: TGTGCCAGCAGCCAAAGGCCCGGGACCTACGGGAGAGGCAATGAGCAGTTCTTC. Residues: CASSQRPGTYGRGNEQFF.

The rearrangement uses TRBV21-1 and TRBJ2-7; TRBD2 is the table's D call, not checked against the DNA. TRBV21-1 is marked as a pseudogene. The CDR3 is 17 amino acids. In DNA form, the CDR3 reads TGTGCCAGCAGCAAAGTCGGGGAAGCGGGAGGGAAGAACGAGCAGTACTTC. Its translation: CASSKVGEAGGKNEQYF.

The gene calls are TRBV7-3 and TRBJ2-3; maybe TRBD1 (5 bases). V lost 3 bases and J 6 bases, leaving 10 bases between the germline ends. This CDR3 has 13 amino acids. From germline, CDR1 is SGHTA and CDR2 FQGTGA. DNA for the CDR3: TGTGCCAGCAGCTTCGCCCCAGGGGATACGCAGTATTTT. Amino acid sequence: CASSFAPGDTQYF.

The chain combines TRBV29-1 with TRBJ1-4, with D possibly being TRBD1 (5 bases). Germline V CDR1 and CDR2: SQVTM, ANQGSEA. This CDR3 spans 11 amino acids. The V and J ends lost 7 bases and 8 bases respectively, with 11 bases between them. The CDR3 region has the DNA TGCAGCGCCGATCACAGGGAAAAACTGTTTTTT. This translates into CSADHREKLFF. Together with reference TRBV29-1 and TRBJ1-4, the CDR3 gives the full variable domain: SAVISQKPSRDICQRGTSLTIQCQVDSQVTMMFWYRQQPGQSLTLIATANQGSEATYESGFVIDKFPISRPNLTFSTLTVSNMSPEDSSIYLCSADHREKLFFGSGTQLSVL.

V and J are TRBV29-1 and TRBJ2-3; 8 nucleotides align to TRBD1. The germline CDR1 and CDR2 sequences are SQVTM and ANQGSEA. The J segment lost 0 bases and the V segment lost 3 bases, leaving 11 bases of the junction unmatched. This CDR3 contains 17 residues. The CDR3 nucleotides are TGCAGCGTTGAGGGACAGGACAGTTTATTGAGCACAGATACGCAGTATTTT. Translated, it gives CSVEGQDSLLSTDTQYF.

The chain combines TRBV19 with TRBJ1-1; 8 bases line up with TRBD1. The CDR3 loop spans 15 amino acids. The ends lost 5 bases at V and 11 bases at J; junction bases unmatched: 16. Per germline, CDR1 LNHDA and CDR2 SQIVND (reference sequence). This CDR3 reads CASSLVPGQELRAFF. The DNA of the CDR3 is TGTGCCAGTAGTCTAGTCCCGGGACAGGAGCTTCGCGCTTTCTTT.

This chain uses TRBV27 with TRBJ1-2; D remains unclear. Germline V lookup: CDR1 MNHEY, CDR2 SMNVEV (reference sequence). CDR3 length: 13 residues. V lost 5 bases and J 2 bases, leaving 9 bases between the germline ends. Written as DNA, the CDR3 is TGTGCCAGCAGTGACCGGGGAAACTATGGCTACACCTTC. Translation gives CASSDRGNYGYTF.

The chain joins TRBV29-1 to TRBJ1-2; 9 bases fit TRBD1. In germline, CDR1 is SQVTM, CDR2 ANQGSEA. After removal of 6 bases from V and 3 bases from J, the junction contained 5 bases not matched to a gene. The CDR3 is 13 residues long. CDR3 nucleotides: TGCAGCGTGTTGGGACAGGGTCACTATGGCTACACCTTC. Residues: CSVLGQGHYGYTF. Supplemented by reference TRBV29-1 and TRBJ1-2, the full variable domain reads SAVISQKPSRDICQRGTSLTIQCQVDSQVTMMFWYRQQPGQSLTLIATANQGSEATYESGFVIDKFPISRPNLTFSTLTVSNMSPEDSSIYLCSVLGQGHYGYTFGSGTRLTVV.

The chain recombines TRBV5-6 with TRBJ1-1; weak D call: TRBD1 (6 bases). The germline V gene encodes CDR1 SGHDT and CDR2 YYEEEE. The CDR3 sequence is 13 residues long. V shed 0 bases and J shed 3 bases, with 6 bases lying between them. The CDR3 sequence: CASSLDRDTEAFF. The CDR3 nucleotides read TGTGCCAGCAGCTTGGACAGGGACACTGAAGCTTTCTTT.

The chain carries TRBV3-1 (or the pseudogene TRBV3-2) and TRBJ1-5, with TRBD1 matching 9 bases. From germline, CDR1 is LGHDT and CDR2 YNNKEL (reference sequence). The CDR3 length is 13 residues. J gave up 4 bases and V 5 bases, and 0 bases lay outside the gene matches. CDR3 region: CASSGQGNQPQHF. The DNA of the CDR3 is TGTGCCAGCAGCGGACAGGGGAATCAGCCCCAGCATTTT.